Below, 9 T cell receptor beta chains from the same sample are listed, as sequenced in a study of radiation and T cells in renal cell carcinoma. Documented time point: baseline pretreatment blood. Regarding treatment: 15 Gy SBRT to primary tumor, nephrectomy 4 weeks later. Produced via immunoSEQ multiplex PCR; TCRdb's table is partial and in-frame only. The sample includes 130,000 to 150,000 clones, 88% of them seen just once. Sample: blood, taken from a patient whose treatment included radiotherapy and nephrectomy. Every receptor here comes from a woman in her 70s with renal cell carcinoma.

The chain uses TRBV12-2 and TRBJ1-5; the table's D call, TRBD1, was not checked against the DNA. TRBV12-2 is listed as a pseudogene. This CDR3 comprises 14 residues. The CDR3 loop reads CASRLVRGLLPQHF. CDR3 sequence (DNA): TGTGCAAGTCGCTTAGTAAGGGGGCTCCTGCCCCAGCATTTT.

The chain couples TRBV18 to TRBJ2-7; the match to TRBD1 covers 7 bases. Trimming at V came to 0 bases and at J to 5 bases, leaving 13 bases not matched to a gene. Germline V gives CDR1 KGHSH, CDR2 LQKENI. This CDR3 spans 17 amino acids. CDR3 nucleotide sequence: TGTGCCAGCTCACCACCGATTCCGAGACAGGGTACCGACGAGCAGTACTTC. Amino acid sequence: CASSPPIPRQGTDEQYF. The entire variable domain, with the rest obtained from reference TRBV18 and TRBJ2-7, is as follows: NAGVMQNPRHLVRRRGQEARLRCSPMKGHSHVYWYRQLPEEGLKFMVYLQKENIIDESGMPKERFSAEFPKEGPSILRIQQVVRGDSAAYFCASSPPIPRQGTDEQYFGPGTRLTVT.

The chain carries TRBV30 and TRBJ1-5; the D is unclear. Germline V gene data show CDR1 as GTSNPN and CDR2 as SVGIG (reference sequence). Between the trimmed V and J ends, which lost 1 base and 7 bases, there was a span of 11 bases. The CDR3 totals 13 residues. The chain's CDR3 is CAWSGSAFQPQHF. CDR3 sequence (DNA): TGTGCCTGGAGTGGTTCGGCCTTCCAGCCCCAGCATTTT.

The chain has TRBV28 and TRBJ2-5, with a weak D call TRBD1 (6 bases). In germline, CDR1 is MDHEN, CDR2 SYDVKM. The CDR3 contains 16 residues. V lost 8 bases and J lost 2, with 21 bases in between. CDR3 amino acids: CASYGRGFRLQETQYF. The CDR3 DNA follows: TGTGCCAGCTACGGTAGGGGGTTCCGGTTGCAAGAGACCCAGTACTTC.

The chain couples TRBV7-9 to TRBJ2-3; tentatively, D is TRBD2 (5 bases). The CDR3 consists of 14 residues. CDR1 and CDR2 (germline): SEHNR, FQNEAQ (reference sequence). Trimming took off 1 base at V and 6 bases at J, with 11 bases between the two ends. The CDR3, as DNA: TGTGCCAGCAGCTTAGGGTACGGGGAGGATACGCAGTATTTT. This gives the protein CASSLGYGEDTQYF.

This clone appeared a few times. The V call is TRBV7-2, the J call TRBJ1-3; 9 nucleotides agree with TRBD1. The length of the CDR3 is 13 residues. CDR1 and CDR2 (germline): SGHTA, FQGNSA. After removal of 5 bases from V and 7 bases from J, the junction contained 3 bases not matched to a gene. CDR3 in amino acids: CASSADRGNTIYF. The CDR3 nucleotides read TGTGCCAGCAGCGCCGACAGGGGGAACACCATATATTTT.

The table lists this clone with a few counts. The genes are TRBV30 and TRBJ1-5; D perhaps matches TRBD1 (6 bases). CDR1 is GTSNPN, CDR2 SVGIG, per germline (reference sequence). V was shortened by 3 bases and J by 2 bases, with 11 bases between the two germline ends. This CDR3 has 14 amino acids. In nucleotides, the CDR3 is TGTGCCTGGAGCCCAGGGGACCGCAATCAGCCCCAGCATTTT. This codes for CAWSPGDRNQPQHF.

V is TRBV7-2 and J is TRBJ1-1; the D is unclear. CDR3 length: 14 residues. The V gene's germline CDR1 is SGHTA and CDR2 FQGNSA. The V end lost 1 base, the J end lost 0 bases, and 6 bases lay between the germline ends. CDR3 in DNA: TGTGCCAGCAGCTTAGGGCGTATGAACACTGAAGCTTTCTTT. Translated: CASSLGRMNTEAFF.

The chain carries TRBV6-1 and TRBJ2-6, with 9 bases that match TRBD1. This CDR3 has 15 residues. With V trimmed by 6 bases and J by 0 bases, 0 bases remained unmatched. Germline lookup yields CDR1 MNHNS and CDR2 SASEGT. CDR3 bases: TGTGCCAGCAGGACAGGGGGCTCTGGGGCCAACGTCCTGACTTTC. This gives the protein CASRTGGSGANVLTF.